This T cell receptor (beta chain) is from a study of shared clonotypes between healthy human individuals. Sequencing used immunoSEQ multiplex PCR; TCRdb keeps in-frame clones, though not all of them. The sample carries about 2 million clones, approximately 94% recorded once. Trimming stripped 0 bases from V and 9 bases from J, with 15 bases between. Germline V CDR1 and CDR2: LGHNA, YSLEER. The CDR3 runs 15 residues. Naive CD8 isolation took CD45RO-negative cells positively selected for CCR7 and excluded terminally differentiated effector memory CD45RA+ cells. What was sequenced was naive CD8+ T cells sorted from blood. The clonotype was recovered from a young man in good health. This sequence joins TRBV4-3 and TRBJ2-1; D perhaps matches TRBD2 (5 bases). The CDR3 loop is CASSQEADLQGEQFF. Written as DNA, the CDR3 is TGCGCCAGCAGCCAAGAAGCGGACCTACAAGGTGAGCAGTTCTTC.